This T cell receptor beta chain appears in the sequencing data of a study of response to subunit inactivated influenza vaccine. Notes on the study in general: Seasonal influenza vaccination, on each occasion, was suggested by the authors to recruit few new T cells.

This clonotype has at least ten counts. As yet, its antigen is unknown. Trimming pared 5 bases from V and 0 bases from J, leaving 20 bases between. This CDR3 region has 18 residues. Looked up from germline, CDR1 is SGHAT and CDR2 is FQNNGV. Each CDR3 protein is one row after TCRdb ran MiXCR on the RT-PCR reads. The sample has roughly 460,000 distinct CDR3 sequences; approximately 9.9% are singletons. This receptor was taken from a man in his fifties who received an inactivated influenza vaccine. V and J are TRBV11-2 and TRBJ2-1, with D perhaps matching TRBD1 or TRBD2 (5 bases each). Sequences were derived from PBMCs from blood, sampled more than 35 days after vaccination. The CDR3 here is CASSPSGRLLSSYNEQFF. CDR3 bases: TGTGCCAGCAGCCCCTCGGGACGGCTGCTAAGCTCCTACAATGAGCAGTTCTTC.